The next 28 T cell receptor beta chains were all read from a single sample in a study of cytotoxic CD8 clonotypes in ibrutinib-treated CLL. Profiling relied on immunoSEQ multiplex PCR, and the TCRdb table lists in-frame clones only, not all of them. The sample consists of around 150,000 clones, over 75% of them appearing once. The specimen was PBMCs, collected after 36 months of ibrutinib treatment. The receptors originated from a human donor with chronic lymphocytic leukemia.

The CDR3, as DNA: TGTGCCAGCAGTTTACCAACTAGCGGGAGGGCGGGGAGGCAGTTCTTC. This codes for CASSLPTSGRAGRQFF. The chain links TRBV27 to TRBJ2-1, with 13 positions matching TRBD2. Germline V gives CDR1 MNHEY, CDR2 SMNVEV (reference sequence). The CDR3 loop spans 16 amino acids. V gave up 2 bases and J gave up 12 bases; unmatched junction bases: 10.

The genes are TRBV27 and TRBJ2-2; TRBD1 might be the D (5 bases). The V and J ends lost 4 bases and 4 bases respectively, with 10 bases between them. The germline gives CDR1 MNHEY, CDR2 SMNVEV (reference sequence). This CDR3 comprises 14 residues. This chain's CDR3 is CASSWAQGTGELFF. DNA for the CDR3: TGTGCCAGCAGTTGGGCCCAGGGCACCGGGGAGCTGTTTTTT.

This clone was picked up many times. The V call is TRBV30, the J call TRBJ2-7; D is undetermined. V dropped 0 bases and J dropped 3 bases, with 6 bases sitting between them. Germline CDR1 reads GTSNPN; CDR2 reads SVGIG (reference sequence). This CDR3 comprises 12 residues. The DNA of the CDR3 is TGTGCCTGGAGTGTTGAGAACTACGAGCAGTACTTC. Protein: CAWSVENYEQYF.

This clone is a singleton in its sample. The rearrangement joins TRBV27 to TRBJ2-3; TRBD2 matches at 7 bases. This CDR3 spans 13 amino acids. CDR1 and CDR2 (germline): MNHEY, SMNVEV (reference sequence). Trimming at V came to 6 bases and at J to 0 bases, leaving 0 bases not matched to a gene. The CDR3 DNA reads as TGTGCCAGCAGACTAGCGAGCACAGATACGCAGTATTTT. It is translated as CASRLASTDTQYF.

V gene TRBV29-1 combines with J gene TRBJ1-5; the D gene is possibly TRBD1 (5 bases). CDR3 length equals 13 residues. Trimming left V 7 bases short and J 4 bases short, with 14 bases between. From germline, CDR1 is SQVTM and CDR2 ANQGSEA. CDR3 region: CSAIQGWNQPQHF. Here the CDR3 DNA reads TGCAGCGCAATTCAGGGTTGGAATCAGCCCCAGCATTTT.

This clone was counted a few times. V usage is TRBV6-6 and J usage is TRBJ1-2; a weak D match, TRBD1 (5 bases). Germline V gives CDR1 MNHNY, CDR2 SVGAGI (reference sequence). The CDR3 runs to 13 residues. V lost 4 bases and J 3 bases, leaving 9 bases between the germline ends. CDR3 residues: CASSSGTHYGYTF. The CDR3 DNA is TGTGCCAGCAGTTCCGGGACTCACTATGGCTACACCTTC.

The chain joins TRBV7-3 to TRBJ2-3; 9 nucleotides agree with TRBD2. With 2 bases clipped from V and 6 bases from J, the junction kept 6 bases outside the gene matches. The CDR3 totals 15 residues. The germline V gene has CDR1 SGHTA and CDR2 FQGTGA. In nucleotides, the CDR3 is TGTGCCAGCAGCTTAGGCGGGAGGGCAGGGGATACGCAGTATTTT. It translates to CASSLGGRAGDTQYF.

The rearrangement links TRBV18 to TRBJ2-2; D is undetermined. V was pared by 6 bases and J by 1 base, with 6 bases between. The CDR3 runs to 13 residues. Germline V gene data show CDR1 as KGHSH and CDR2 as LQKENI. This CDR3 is CASSPKNTGELFF. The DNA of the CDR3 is TGTGCCAGCTCGCCGAAGAACACCGGGGAGCTGTTTTTT. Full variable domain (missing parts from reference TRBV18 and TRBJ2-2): NAGVMQNPRHLVRRRGQEARLRCSPMKGHSHVYWYRQLPEEGLKFMVYLQKENIIDESGMPKERFSAEFPKEGPSILRIQQVVRGDSAAYFCASSPKNTGELFFGEGSRLTVL.

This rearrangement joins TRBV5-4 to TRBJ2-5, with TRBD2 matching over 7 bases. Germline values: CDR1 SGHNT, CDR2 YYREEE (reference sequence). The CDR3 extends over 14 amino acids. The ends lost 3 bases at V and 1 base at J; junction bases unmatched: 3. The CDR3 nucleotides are TGTGCCAGCAGCTCTACGGGGGGCCAAGAGACCCAGTACTTC. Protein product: CASSSTGGQETQYF.

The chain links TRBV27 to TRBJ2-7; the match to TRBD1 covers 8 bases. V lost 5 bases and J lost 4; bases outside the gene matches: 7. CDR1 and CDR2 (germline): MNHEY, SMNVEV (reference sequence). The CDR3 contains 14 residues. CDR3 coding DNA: TGTGCCAGCAGTCCGCGAGGGGACAGGTACGAGCAGTACTTC. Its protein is CASSPRGDRYEQYF.

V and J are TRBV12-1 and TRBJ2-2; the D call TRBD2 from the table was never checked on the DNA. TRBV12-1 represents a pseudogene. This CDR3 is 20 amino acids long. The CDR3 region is CASSFITGFTGLPNTGELFF. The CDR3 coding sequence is TGTGCCAGCAGCTTTATCACCGGGTTCACGGGACTACCGAACACCGGGGAGCTGTTTTTT.

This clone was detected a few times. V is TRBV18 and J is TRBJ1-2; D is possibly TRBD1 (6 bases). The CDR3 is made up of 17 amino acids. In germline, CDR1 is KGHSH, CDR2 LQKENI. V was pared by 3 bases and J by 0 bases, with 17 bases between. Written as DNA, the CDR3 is TGTGCCAGCTCACCCCGTTTGGCAGGGGAAGCTAACTATGGCTACACCTTC. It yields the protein CASSPRLAGEANYGYTF.

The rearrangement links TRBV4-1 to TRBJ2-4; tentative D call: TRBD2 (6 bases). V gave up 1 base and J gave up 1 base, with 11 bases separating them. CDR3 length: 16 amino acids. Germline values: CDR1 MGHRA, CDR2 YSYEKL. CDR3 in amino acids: CASSQVGRLAKNIQYF. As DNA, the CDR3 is TGCGCCAGCAGCCAAGTGGGGAGGTTGGCCAAAAACATTCAGTACTTC.

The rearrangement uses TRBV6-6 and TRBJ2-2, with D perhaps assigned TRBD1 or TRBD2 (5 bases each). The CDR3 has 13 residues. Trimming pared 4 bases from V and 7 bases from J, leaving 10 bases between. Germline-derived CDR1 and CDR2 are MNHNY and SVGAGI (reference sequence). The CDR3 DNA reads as TGTGCCAGCAGTTCAGGGACGGGCGGGGAGCTGTTTTTT. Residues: CASSSGTGGELFF.

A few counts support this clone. CDR3 protein: CASSDTAANYGYTF. The CDR3 DNA reads TGTGCCAGCAGCGATACAGCCGCTAACTATGGCTACACCTTC. This chain connects TRBV2 to TRBJ1-2; D call uncertain. Per the germline V gene, CDR1 is SNHLY and CDR2 is FYNNEI. V dropped 6 bases and J dropped 0 bases, with 11 bases sitting between them. This CDR3 comprises 14 residues. Full variable domain (remainder filled in from reference TRBV2 and TRBJ1-2): EPEVTQTPSHQVTQMGQEVILRCVPISNHLYFYWYRQILGQKVEFLVSFYNNEISEKSEIFDDQFSVERPDGSNFTLKIRSTKLEDSAMYFCASSDTAANYGYTFGSGTRLTVV.

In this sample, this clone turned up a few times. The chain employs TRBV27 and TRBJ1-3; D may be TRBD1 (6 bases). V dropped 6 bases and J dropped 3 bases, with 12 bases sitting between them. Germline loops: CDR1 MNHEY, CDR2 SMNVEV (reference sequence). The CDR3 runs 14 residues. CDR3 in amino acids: CASSPQGLGNTIYF. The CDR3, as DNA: TGTGCCAGCAGCCCCCAGGGGCTTGGAAACACCATATATTTT.

CDR3 bases: TGCGCCAGCAGCTTGGCGGGGGGCCCCTACGAGCAGTACTTC. This encodes CASSLAGGPYEQYF. This rearrangement joins TRBV5-1 to TRBJ2-7; D might be TRBD2 (7 bases). From germline, CDR1 is SGHRS and CDR2 YFSETQ. The V and J ends lost 0 bases and 2 bases respectively, with 9 bases between them. The CDR3 contains 14 residues.

The CDR3 reads CSVGTGGDNYGYTF. The CDR3 bases are TGCAGCGTGGGGACAGGGGGCGACAACTATGGCTACACCTTC. J is TRBJ1-2 and V is TRBV29-1; TRBD1 matches 12 bases. The CDR3 runs 14 residues. Germline V lookup: CDR1 SQVTM, CDR2 ANQGSEA. V shed 6 bases, J shed 2 bases, and the junction held 4 bases outside the gene matches.

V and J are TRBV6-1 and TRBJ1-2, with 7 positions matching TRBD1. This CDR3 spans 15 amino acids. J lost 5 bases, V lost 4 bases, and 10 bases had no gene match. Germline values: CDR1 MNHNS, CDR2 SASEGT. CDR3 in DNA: TGTGCCAGCAGTGTCTTGGACAGGCGGCTTTATGGCTACACCTTC. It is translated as CASSVLDRRLYGYTF.

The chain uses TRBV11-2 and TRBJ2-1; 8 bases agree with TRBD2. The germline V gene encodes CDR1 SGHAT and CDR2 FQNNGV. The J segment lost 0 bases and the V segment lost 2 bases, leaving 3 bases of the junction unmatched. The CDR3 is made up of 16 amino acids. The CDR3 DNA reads TGTGCCAGCAGCTTATGGCGGGGGGCCTCCTACAATGAGCAGTTCTTC. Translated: CASSLWRGASYNEQFF.

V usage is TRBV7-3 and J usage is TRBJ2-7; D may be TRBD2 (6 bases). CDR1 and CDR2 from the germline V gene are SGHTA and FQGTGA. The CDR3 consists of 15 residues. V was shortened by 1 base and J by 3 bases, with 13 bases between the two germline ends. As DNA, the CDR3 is TGTGCCAGCAGCTTAATTGCTAGCGACCACTACGAGCAGTACTTC. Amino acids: CASSLIASDHYEQYF.

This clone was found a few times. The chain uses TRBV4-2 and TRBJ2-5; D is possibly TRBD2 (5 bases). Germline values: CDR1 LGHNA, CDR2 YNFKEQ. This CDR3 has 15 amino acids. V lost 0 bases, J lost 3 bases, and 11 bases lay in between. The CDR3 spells CASSQDLAGEETQYF. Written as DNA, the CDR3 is TGTGCCAGCAGCCAAGATCTCGCGGGTGAAGAGACCCAGTACTTC.

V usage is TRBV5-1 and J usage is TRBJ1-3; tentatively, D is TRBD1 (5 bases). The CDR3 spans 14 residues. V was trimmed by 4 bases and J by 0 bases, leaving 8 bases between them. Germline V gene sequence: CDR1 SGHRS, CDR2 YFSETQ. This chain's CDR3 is CASSLGGSGNTIYF. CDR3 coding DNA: TGCGCCAGCAGCCTGGGGGGCTCTGGAAACACCATATATTTT.

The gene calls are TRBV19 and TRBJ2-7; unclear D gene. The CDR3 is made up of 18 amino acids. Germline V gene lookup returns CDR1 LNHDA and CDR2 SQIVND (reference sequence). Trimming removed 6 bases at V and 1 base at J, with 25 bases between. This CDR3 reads CASSNKLLRTGLSYEQYF. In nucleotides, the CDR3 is TGTGCCAGTAGCAATAAATTACTCCGGACCGGGCTGTCCTACGAGCAGTACTTC.

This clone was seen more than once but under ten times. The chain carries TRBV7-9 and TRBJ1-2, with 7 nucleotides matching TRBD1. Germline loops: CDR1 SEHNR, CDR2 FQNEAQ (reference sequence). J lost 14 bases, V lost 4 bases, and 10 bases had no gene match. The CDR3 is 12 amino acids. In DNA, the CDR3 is TGTGCCAGCAGCTCCGGACAGGACCACCCTACCTTC. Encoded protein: CASSSGQDHPTF.

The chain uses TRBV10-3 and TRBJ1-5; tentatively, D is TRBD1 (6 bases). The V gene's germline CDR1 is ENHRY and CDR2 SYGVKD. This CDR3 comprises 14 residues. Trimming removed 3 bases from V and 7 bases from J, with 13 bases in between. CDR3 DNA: TGTGCCATCAGTGAAACACAGGGTATGCAGCCCCAGCATTTT. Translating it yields CAISETQGMQPQHF.

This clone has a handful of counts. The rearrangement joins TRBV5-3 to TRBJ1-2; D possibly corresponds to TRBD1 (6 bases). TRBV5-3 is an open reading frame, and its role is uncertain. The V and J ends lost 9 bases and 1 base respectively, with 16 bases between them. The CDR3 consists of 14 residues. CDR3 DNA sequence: TGTGCCATCACGACAGGCGACTTTAACTATGGCTACACCTTC. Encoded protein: CAITTGDFNYGYTF.

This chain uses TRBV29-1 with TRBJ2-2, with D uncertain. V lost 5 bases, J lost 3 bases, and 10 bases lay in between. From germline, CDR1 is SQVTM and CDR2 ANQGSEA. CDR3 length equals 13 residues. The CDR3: CSVLGRDTGELFF. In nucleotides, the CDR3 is TGCAGCGTTCTCGGGCGAGACACCGGGGAGCTGTTTTTT.